These 14 T cell receptor beta chains originate from one sample sequenced in a study of CD8+ T cells in alopecia areata. Investigators isolated RNA and reverse transcribed it into cDNA to act as the sequencing template. The assay was immunoSEQ multiplex PCR, and TCRdb's table has in-frame clones only and misses some. The sample comprises approximately 24,000 clones, about 47% of which are singletons, and 31% rests with the top ten. Sequenced: NKG2D-high CD8+ T cells sorted from blood. All receptors derive from a human donor with alopecia areata.

This clone was seen a few times. The chain couples TRBV10-3 to TRBJ1-2; 12 bases are shared with TRBD1. Germline CDR1 and CDR2: ENHRY and SYGVKD. The CDR3 covers 14 residues. The V segment lost 8 bases and the J segment 6 bases; nucleotides outside the gene matches: 7. CDR3 residues: CAIPGDRGQDGYTF. CDR3 coding DNA: TGTGCCATCCCCGGGGACAGGGGGCAAGATGGCTACACCTTC.

The chain is built from TRBV10-2 and TRBJ2-5; D assignment may be TRBD1 or TRBD2 (5 bases each). The V gene's germline CDR1 is WSHSY and CDR2 SAAADI. V was clipped by 8 bases and J by 4 bases, with 17 bases between them. This CDR3 has 14 residues. The CDR3 region is CASGGKGRLETQYF. DNA of the CDR3: TGCGCCAGCGGGGGAAAGGGCAGGCTAGAGACCCAGTACTTC.

This chain connects TRBV5-1 to TRBJ2-7; D gene uncertain. The germline gives CDR1 SGHRS, CDR2 YFSETQ. The CDR3 loop spans 13 amino acids. Trimming removed 0 bases from V and 2 bases from J, with 6 bases in between. In DNA, the CDR3 is TGCGCCAGCAGCTTGGAGGGCCCCTACGAGCAGTACTTC. Protein product: CASSLEGPYEQYF.

The chain joins TRBV6-6 to TRBJ2-5; 7 nucleotides agree with TRBD1. CDR1 and CDR2 from the germline V gene are MNHNY and SVGAGI (reference sequence). The CDR3 covers 14 residues. J was trimmed by 5 bases and V by 6 bases; bases with no gene match: 9. In DNA form, the CDR3 reads TGTGCCAGCAGATACAGGGGTTCTGGGGAGACCCAGTACTTC. Translation gives CASRYRGSGETQYF.

The chain has TRBV4-1 and TRBJ2-7; D ambiguous. This CDR3 has 14 amino acids. In germline, CDR1 is MGHRA, CDR2 YSYEKL. Trimming took 0 bases from V and 2 from J, leaving 8 bases between them. Written as DNA, the CDR3 is TGCGCCAGCAGCCAAGAGGGCTTGGCCTACGAGCAGTACTTC. This sequence encodes CASSQEGLAYEQYF.

V and J are TRBV27 and TRBJ1-5; perhaps TRBD1 as D (5 bases). The CDR3 loop spans 15 amino acids. The V end was cut by 8 bases, the J end by 2 bases, with 16 bases between. CDR1 MNHEY and CDR2 SMNVEV come from the germline V gene (reference sequence). The CDR3 DNA reads as TGTGCCAGCCAATTTGGGGCAGGGCGCAATCAGCCCCAGCATTTT. This gives the protein CASQFGAGRNQPQHF.

The V call is TRBV9, the J call TRBJ2-5; 9 bases align to TRBD1. The CDR3 runs to 15 residues. The V and J ends lost 6 bases and 5 bases, in that order; junction bases with no gene match: 11. The V gene's germline CDR1 is SGDLS and CDR2 YYNGEE. The chain's CDR3 is CASNGGQGVEETQYF. The CDR3, as DNA: TGTGCCAGCAATGGGGGACAGGGAGTTGAGGAGACCCAGTACTTC.

This rearrangement joins TRBV2 to TRBJ1-5, with D possibly TRBD1 on 6 matching bases. Germline CDR1 is SNHLY and CDR2 is FYNNEI. V was shortened by 7 bases and J by 0 bases, with 10 bases between the two germline ends. This CDR3 is 14 amino acids long. The CDR3 bases are TGTGCCAGCATGGGGGGCTATAGCAATCAGCCCCAGCATTTT. Its translation: CASMGGYSNQPQHF.

J is TRBJ2-7 and V is TRBV7-8; D not certain. The CDR3 has 11 residues. V gave up 11 bases and J gave up 5 bases, with 13 bases separating them. Germline assignment: CDR1 SGHVS and CDR2 FQNEAQ. The CDR3 DNA is TGTGCCCTTGGTTCCTTCGACGAGCAGTACTTC. Translation gives CALGSFDEQYF.

J is TRBJ1-1 and V is TRBV9; D is unclear. Trimming stripped 0 bases from V and 7 bases from J, with 10 bases between. The V gene's germline CDR1 is SGDLS and CDR2 YYNGEE. The CDR3 spans 13 residues. The CDR3 sequence: CASSVGVGYEAFF. In DNA form, the CDR3 reads TGTGCCAGCAGCGTAGGCGTGGGGTATGAAGCTTTCTTT.

This rearrangement joins TRBV2 to TRBJ1-4, with D maybe TRBD1 (6 bases). The CDR3 extends over 18 amino acids. Per germline, CDR1 SNHLY and CDR2 FYNNEI. The V end was cut by 6 bases, the J end by 0 bases, with 20 bases between. In DNA form, the CDR3 reads TGTGCCAGCAGCACTCCCCGGGGGACACGTGCAACTAATGAAAAACTGTTTTTT. It codes for CASSTPRGTRATNEKLFF.

CDR3 amino acids: CASSWGPLNTEAFF. Here the CDR3 DNA reads TGCGCCAGCAGCTGGGGACCGCTGAACACTGAAGCTTTCTTT. This chain links TRBV5-1 with TRBJ1-1, with D perhaps TRBD1 (5 bases). Trimming left V 3 bases short and J 0 bases short, with 9 bases between. This CDR3 has 14 residues. CDR1 and CDR2 from the germline V gene are SGHRS and YFSETQ.

The chain has TRBV28 and TRBJ2-5; D is unresolved. This CDR3 is 14 amino acids long. Germline loops: CDR1 MDHEN, CDR2 SYDVKM. V lost 1 base and J lost 2, with 8 bases in between. CDR3: CASSLFDMQETQYF. The CDR3 nucleotides read TGTGCCAGCAGTTTATTCGATATGCAAGAGACCCAGTACTTC. Drawing the rest from reference TRBV28 and TRBJ2-5, the complete variable domain is DVKVTQSSRYLVKRTGEKVFLECVQDMDHENMFWYRQDPGLGLRLIYFSYDVKMKEKGDIPEGYSVSREKKERFSLILESASTNQTSMYLCASSLFDMQETQYFGPGTRLLVL.

This clone has a handful of counts. This chain joins TRBV13 and TRBJ2-1; 8 bases line up with TRBD2. The CDR3 runs to 14 residues. CDR1 is PRHDT and CDR2 is FYEKMQ in the germline V gene (reference sequence). After removal of 5 bases from V and 3 bases from J, the junction contained 3 bases not matched to a gene. CDR3: CASSKLADYNEQFF. The CDR3 bases are TGTGCCAGCAGCAAACTAGCGGACTACAATGAGCAGTTCTTC.